This entry lists 9 T cell receptor beta chains sequenced from one sample in a study of human T cells and chemical hapten exposure. Noted time point: healthy volunteer bleed at 2 weeks. It was from unfractionated whole blood that total RNA was extracted. In TCRdb, the RACE reads were re-called with MiXCR into one record per CDR3 protein. The sample lists about 45,000 distinct CDR3 sequences; about 4.8% were seen once. The sequenced material came from whole blood. These TCRs come from a human donor in good health. Some clones in this sample may be carry-over from other donors' samples.

This clonotype was seen at least ten times. This sequence joins TRBV6-2 or TRBV6-3 and TRBJ2-7, with D possibly being TRBD2 (6 bases). V was cut by 1 base and J by 7 bases, with 20 bases left in between. The CDR3 runs to 16 residues. Germline assignment: CDR1 MNHEY and CDR2 SVGEGT. CDR3 DNA sequence: TGTGCCAGCAGTTACTACACTCCGGGACTCAAGGGAGAGCAGTACTTC. Encoded protein: CASSYYTPGLKGEQYF.

Here the CDR3 reads CASSQETSGSGEQFF. CDR3 sequence (DNA): TGCGCCAGCAGCCAGGAGACTAGCGGGAGCGGTGAGCAGTTCTTC. The chain recombines TRBV4-1 with TRBJ2-1; 12 nucleotides line up with TRBD2. The CDR3 is made up of 15 amino acids. The V segment lost 3 bases and the J segment 9 bases; nucleotides outside the gene matches: 6. Germline V gives CDR1 MGHRA, CDR2 YSYEKL.

At least ten counts were recorded for this clonotype. The rearrangement uses TRBV12-3 or TRBV12-4 and TRBJ1-6, with D uncertain. V lost 7 bases and J lost 9, with 16 bases in between. The CDR3 has 14 amino acids. CDR3 loop: CASTGRRSGSPLHF. As DNA, the CDR3 is TGTGCCAGCACCGGCCGCCGGAGCGGTTCACCCCTCCACTTT.

This clonotype was detected many times. The chain has TRBV3-1 and TRBJ2-3, with 9 bases fitting TRBD1. The CDR3 length is 16 residues. Germline V gives CDR1 LGHDT, CDR2 YNNKEL (reference sequence). V shed 4 bases and J 0 bases; nucleotides not matched to a gene: 5. Here the CDR3 reads CASSRNRGPSTDTQYF. The CDR3, as DNA: TGTGCCAGCAGCCGCAACAGGGGGCCGAGCACAGATACGCAGTATTTT.

This clonotype was picked up many times. The rearrangement uses TRBV10-3 and TRBJ2-1; 8 bases fit TRBD2. Trimming cost V 3 bases and J 0 bases; bases outside gene matches: 4. The CDR3 runs to 16 residues. In germline, CDR1 is ENHRY, CDR2 SYGVKD. The CDR3 DNA reads as TGTGCCATCAGTGACCCGGGGGGGAGCTCCTACAATGAGCAGTTCTTC. This sequence encodes CAISDPGGSSYNEQFF.

This clonotype was recorded many times. The V and J genes are TRBV20-1 and TRBJ1-5; 9 nucleotides align to TRBD1. The CDR3 spans 14 residues. Looked up from germline, CDR1 is DFQATT and CDR2 is SNEGSKA (reference sequence). V was pared by 7 bases and J by 7 bases, with 11 bases of the junction left unmatched. The CDR3 nucleotides are TGCAGTGGCTCATCTCTACAGGGGGCACAGCCCCAGCATTTT. The encoded protein is CSGSSLQGAQPQHF.

This clonotype has just a few counts. The rearrangement uses TRBV28 and TRBJ2-1, with 9 bases identical to TRBD2. CDR1 and CDR2 (germline): MDHEN, SYDVKM. The V and J ends lost 5 bases and 5 bases, in that order; junction bases with no gene match: 19. The CDR3 is 19 amino acids. CDR3 nucleotide sequence: TGTGCCAGCAGTGCCAGCGGCGCTTGGCTGACTAGCGGAGACAATGAGCAGTTCTTC. Protein sequence: CASSASGAWLTSGDNEQFF.

The sample holds many counts of this clonotype. The chain joins TRBV15 to TRBJ2-3, with D perhaps matching TRBD1 (6 bases). V lost 5 bases, J lost 2 bases, and 11 bases lay in between. The germline V gene encodes CDR1 LNHNV and CDR2 YYDKDF (reference sequence). This CDR3 contains 14 residues. The CDR3: CATSLGQPTDTQYF. The CDR3 nucleotides are TGTGCCACCAGCCTAGGACAGCCCACAGATACGCAGTATTTT. Full variable domain (remainder filled in from reference TRBV15 and TRBJ2-3): DAMVIQNPRYQVTQFGKPVTLSCSQTLNHNVMYWYQQKSSQAPKLLFHYYDKDFNNEADTPDNFQSRRPNTSFCFLDIRSPGLGDTAMYLCATSLGQPTDTQYFGPGTRLTVL.

This clonotype was picked up many times. The chain has TRBV11-2 and TRBJ2-7; D remains unclear. Trimming pared 5 bases from V and 6 bases from J, leaving 11 bases between. This CDR3 region has 12 residues. From germline, CDR1 is SGHAT and CDR2 FQNNGV. The CDR3 protein is CASSPLVSEQYF. The CDR3 DNA sequence: TGTGCCAGCAGCCCCCTCGTCAGCGAGCAGTACTTC.